This T cell receptor (beta chain) was recovered during a study of blood T cells in healthy people across ages. About the research overall: Researchers report that template switching captured about one barcoded beta molecule per two T cells.

Approximately 10 milliliters was the volume of peripheral blood drawn from each donor. The authors isolated at least 6 million PBMCs per sample. Through a sample-barcoded 5' primer and a J-beta primer mix, a second PCR was run for 7 to 11 cycles. Researchers report that a template-switch adaptor with 12 random nucleotides tagged each cDNA molecule. TCRdb recomputed calls from the 5' RACE reads with MiXCR, one row per CDR3 protein. The sample contains 580,000 or so distinct CDR3 sequences, under 55% of which appear only once. The CDR3 is 16 residues long. V gave up 3 bases and J gave up 1 base; unmatched junction bases: 8. The germline V gene encodes CDR1 SGHDT and CDR2 YYEEEE.

The clonotype was recovered from an older man in good health. The chain joins TRBV5-6 to TRBJ2-7, with TRBD1 matching over 9 bases. Source material: blood. The CDR3 spells CASSSTAGQGSYEQYF. The CDR3 bases are TGTGCCAGCAGCTCGACGGCGGGACAGGGATCCTACGAGCAGTACTTC.